These 11 T cell receptor beta chains originate from one sample sequenced in a study of identical twins. MiXCR, run by TCRdb on the 5' RACE reads, gives a single entry per CDR3 protein. The sample consists of around 1.7 million distinct CDR3 sequences, less than 35% of them appearing once. The material sequenced was cord blood. The receptors shown here come from a newborn girl in good health.

This clonotype was seen more than once but under ten times. This chain links TRBV20-1 with TRBJ1-5; D is possibly TRBD1 (6 bases). Deletions cut 6 bases from V and 5 bases from J, with 11 bases between. Germline V gene sequence: CDR1 DFQATT, CDR2 SNEGSKA (reference sequence). The CDR3 is 12 residues long. CDR3 in amino acids: CSAARQDQPQHF. CDR3 sequence (DNA): TGCAGTGCCGCGCGACAGGATCAGCCCCAGCATTTT.

The chain employs TRBV4-1 and TRBJ2-1; D not certain. CDR1 MGHRA and CDR2 YSYEKL come from the germline V gene. Trimming left V 1 base short and J 9 bases short, with 19 bases between. This CDR3 is built from 16 residues. The CDR3 DNA sequence: TGCGCCAGCAGCCAAGGGTACTCCGCCCGGCCCACTGAGCAGTTCTTC. Translation: CASSQGYSARPTEQFF.

This clonotype was seen more than once but under ten times. The CDR3 here is CSASTSGDSYEQYF. The CDR3 bases are TGCAGTGCTAGCACTAGCGGGGACTCCTACGAGCAGTACTTC. The rearrangement uses TRBV20-1 and TRBJ2-7; TRBD2 aligns across 10 bases. V trimming: 3 bases; J trimming: 0 bases; junction bases outside the gene matches: 2. CDR1 DFQATT and CDR2 SNEGSKA come from the germline V gene (reference sequence). The CDR3 extends over 14 amino acids.

This clonotype was counted many times. The chain couples TRBV5-1 to TRBJ2-7; no reliable D call. Germline V gives CDR1 SGHRS, CDR2 YFSETQ. Trimming took off 5 bases at V and 5 bases at J, with 8 bases between the two ends. The CDR3 is 11 residues long. The CDR3, as DNA: TGCGCCAGCAGAATTACTAACGAGCAGTACTTC. Its translation is CASRITNEQYF.

This clonotype was seen only a few times. CDR3 loop: CAWGRGESPLHF. The CDR3 DNA reads as TGTGCCTGGGGAAGGGGGGAATCACCCCTCCACTTT. The chain uses TRBV30 and TRBJ1-6; D is perhaps TRBD1 (6 bases). Trimming pared 5 bases from V and 10 bases from J, leaving 12 bases between. The CDR3 is 12 residues long. Looked up from germline, CDR1 is GTSNPN and CDR2 is SVGIG (reference sequence). Variable domain in full (rest from reference TRBV30 and TRBJ1-6): SQTIHQWPATLVQPVGSPLSLECTVEGTSNPNLYWYRQAAGRGLQLLFYSVGIGQISSEVPQNLSASRPQDRQFILSSKKLLLSDSGFYLCAWGRGESPLHFGNGTRLTVT.

The chain combines TRBV14 with TRBJ2-3; the match to TRBD1 covers 7 bases. The V segment lost 3 bases and the J segment 2 bases; nucleotides outside the gene matches: 5. Germline CDR1 SGHDN, CDR2 FVKESK. CDR3 length: 15 residues. The CDR3 DNA sequence: TGTGCCAGCAGCCAGGACAGGATGGACACAGATACGCAGTATTTT. This encodes CASSQDRMDTDTQYF.

A few counts support this clonotype. The chain is built from TRBV12-3 or TRBV12-4 and TRBJ2-5; D is unresolved. This CDR3 comprises 16 residues. V was cut by 3 bases and J by 8 bases, with 22 bases left in between. This CDR3 is CASSLRQSVGFRTQYF. CDR3 nucleotides: TGTGCCAGCAGTTTGCGGCAGTCGGTTGGGTTTCGAACCCAGTACTTC.

This clonotype showed up many times. This chain connects TRBV12-3 or TRBV12-4 to TRBJ2-7; either TRBD1 or TRBD2 may supply D (5 bases each). The V end was cut by 2 bases, the J end by 1 base, with 12 bases between. This CDR3 is built from 15 residues. CDR3 nucleotides: TGTGCCAGCAGTTTACGGGACGTCGGATCCTACGAGCAGTACTTC. It translates to CASSLRDVGSYEQYF.

This clonotype occurred a few times. The V and J genes are TRBV7-2 and TRBJ2-4; 8 bases align to TRBD2. The better agreement between TRBJ2-5 and the DNA end casts doubt on the J call. Per germline, CDR1 SGHTA and CDR2 FQGNSA. This CDR3 has 16 residues. The CDR3 loop is CASSPAGLAGTGTQYF. Written as DNA, the CDR3 is TGTGCCAGCAGCCCTGCGGGGCTAGCGGGCACAGGGACCCAGTACTTC.

The chain is built from TRBV19 and TRBJ2-5; tentatively, D is TRBD1 (6 bases). The CDR3 loop spans 15 amino acids. The V end lost 2 bases, the J end lost 3 bases, and 13 bases lay between the germline ends. The germline V gene encodes CDR1 LNHDA and CDR2 SQIVND (reference sequence). DNA of the CDR3: TGTGCCAGTAGTATAAGACAGGCATTGAAAGAGACCCAGTACTTC. Its translation: CASSIRQALKETQYF.

The CDR3 DNA is TGTGCCAGCAGTGAATACACAGCGGCTAACTATGGCTACACCTTC. Residues: CASSEYTAANYGYTF. The chain couples TRBV25-1 to TRBJ1-2, with D hard to call. Trimming took 0 bases from V and 0 from J, leaving 8 bases between them. This CDR3 comprises 15 residues. CDR1 MGHDK and CDR2 SYGVNS come from the germline V gene.